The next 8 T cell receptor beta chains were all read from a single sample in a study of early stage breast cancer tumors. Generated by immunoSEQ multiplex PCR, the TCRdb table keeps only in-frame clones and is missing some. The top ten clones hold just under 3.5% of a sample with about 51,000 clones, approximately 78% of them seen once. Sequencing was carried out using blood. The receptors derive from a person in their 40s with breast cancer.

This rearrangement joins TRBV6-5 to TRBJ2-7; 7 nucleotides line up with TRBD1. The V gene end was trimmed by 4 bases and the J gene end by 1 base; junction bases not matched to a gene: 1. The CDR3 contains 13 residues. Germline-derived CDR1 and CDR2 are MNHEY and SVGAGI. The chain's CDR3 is CASSLGQSYEQYF. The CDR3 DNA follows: TGTGCCAGCAGTTTGGGACAGTCCTACGAGCAGTACTTC.

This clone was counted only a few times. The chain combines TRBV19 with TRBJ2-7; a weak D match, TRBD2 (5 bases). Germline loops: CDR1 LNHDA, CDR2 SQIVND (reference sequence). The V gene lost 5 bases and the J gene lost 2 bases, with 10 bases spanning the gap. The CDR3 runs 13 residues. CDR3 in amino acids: CASSLTEAYEQYF. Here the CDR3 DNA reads TGTGCCAGTAGTCTGACGGAGGCCTACGAGCAGTACTTC.

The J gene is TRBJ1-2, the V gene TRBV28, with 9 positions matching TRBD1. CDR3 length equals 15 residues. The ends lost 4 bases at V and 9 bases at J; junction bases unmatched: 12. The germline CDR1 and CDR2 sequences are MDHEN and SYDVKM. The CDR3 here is CASSSPGTGRGSYTF. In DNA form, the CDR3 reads TGTGCCAGCAGTTCCCCCGGGACAGGGAGAGGGAGCTACACCTTC.

The CDR3, as DNA: TGTGCCTGGAGACTAGCGGGAGGTTCAGATACGCAGTATTTT. It encodes CAWRLAGGSDTQYF. The rearrangement links TRBV30 to TRBJ2-3; 12 positions agree with TRBD2. Germline assignment: CDR1 GTSNPN and CDR2 SVGIG (reference sequence). J gave up 4 bases and V 3 bases, and 2 bases lay outside the gene matches. The CDR3 consists of 14 residues.

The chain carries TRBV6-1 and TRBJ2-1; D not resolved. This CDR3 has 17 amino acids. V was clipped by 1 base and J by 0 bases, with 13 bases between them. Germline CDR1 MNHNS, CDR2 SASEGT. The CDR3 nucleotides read TGTGCCAGCAGTGAAGGTTTCCAGACAACCTCCTACAATGAGCAGTTCTTC. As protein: CASSEGFQTTSYNEQFF.

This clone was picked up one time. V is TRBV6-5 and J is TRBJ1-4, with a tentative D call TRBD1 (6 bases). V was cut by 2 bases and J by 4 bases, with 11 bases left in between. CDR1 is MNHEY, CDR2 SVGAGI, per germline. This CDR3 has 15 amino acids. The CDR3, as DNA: TGTGCCAGCAGTTACAATACAGGGTTTAATGAAAAACTGTTTTTT. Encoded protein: CASSYNTGFNEKLFF.

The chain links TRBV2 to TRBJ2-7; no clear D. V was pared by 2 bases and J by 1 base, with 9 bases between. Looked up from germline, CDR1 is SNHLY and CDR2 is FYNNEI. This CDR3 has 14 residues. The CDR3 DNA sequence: TGTGCCAGCAGTGAATCCCGGTTATCCTACGAGCAGTACTTC. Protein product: CASSESRLSYEQYF. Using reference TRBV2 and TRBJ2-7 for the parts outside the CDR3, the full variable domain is EPEVTQTPSHQVTQMGQEVILRCVPISNHLYFYWYRQILGQKVEFLVSFYNNEISEKSEIFDDQFSVERPDGSNFTLKIRSTKLEDSAMYFCASSESRLSYEQYFGPGTRLTVT.

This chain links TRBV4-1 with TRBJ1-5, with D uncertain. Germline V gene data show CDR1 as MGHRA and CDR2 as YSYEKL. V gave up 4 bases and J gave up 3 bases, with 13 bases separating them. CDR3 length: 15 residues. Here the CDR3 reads CASSPLRGDNQPQHF. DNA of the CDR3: TGCGCCAGCAGCCCGTTGCGGGGTGACAATCAGCCCCAGCATTTT.